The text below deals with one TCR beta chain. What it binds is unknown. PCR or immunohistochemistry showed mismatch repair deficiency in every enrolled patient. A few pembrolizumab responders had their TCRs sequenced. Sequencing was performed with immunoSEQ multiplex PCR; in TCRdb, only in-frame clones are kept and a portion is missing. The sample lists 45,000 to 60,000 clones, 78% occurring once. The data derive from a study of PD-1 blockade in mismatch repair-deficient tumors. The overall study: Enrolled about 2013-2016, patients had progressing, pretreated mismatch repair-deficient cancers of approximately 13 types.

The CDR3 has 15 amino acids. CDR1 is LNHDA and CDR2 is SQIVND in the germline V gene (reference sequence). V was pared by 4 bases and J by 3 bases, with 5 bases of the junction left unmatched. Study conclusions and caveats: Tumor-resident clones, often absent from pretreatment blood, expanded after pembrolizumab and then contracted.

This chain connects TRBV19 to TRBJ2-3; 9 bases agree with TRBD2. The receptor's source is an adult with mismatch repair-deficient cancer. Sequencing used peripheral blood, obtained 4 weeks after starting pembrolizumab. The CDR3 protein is CASSSETSGTDTQYF. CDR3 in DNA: TGTGCCAGTAGTAGTGAGACTAGCGGAACAGATACGCAGTATTTT.